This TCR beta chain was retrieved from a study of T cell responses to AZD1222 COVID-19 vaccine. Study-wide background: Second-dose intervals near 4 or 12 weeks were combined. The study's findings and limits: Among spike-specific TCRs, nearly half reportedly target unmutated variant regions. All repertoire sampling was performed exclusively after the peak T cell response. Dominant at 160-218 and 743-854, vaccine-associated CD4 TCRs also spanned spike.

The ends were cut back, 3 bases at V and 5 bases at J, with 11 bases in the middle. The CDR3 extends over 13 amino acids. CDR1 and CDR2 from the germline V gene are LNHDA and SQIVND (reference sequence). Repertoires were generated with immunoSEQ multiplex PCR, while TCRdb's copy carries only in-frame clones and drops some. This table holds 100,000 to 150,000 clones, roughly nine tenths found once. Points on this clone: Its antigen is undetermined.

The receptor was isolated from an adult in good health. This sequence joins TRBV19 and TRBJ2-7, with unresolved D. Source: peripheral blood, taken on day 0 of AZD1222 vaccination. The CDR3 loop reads CASSIGRLHEQYF. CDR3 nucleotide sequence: TGTGCCAGTAGTATTGGCAGGCTCCACGAGCAGTACTTC.